This T cell receptor (beta chain) was obtained from a study of control samples from healthy donors and cancer patients. Clones were read by immunoSEQ multiplex PCR, and TCRdb kept only the in-frame ones, dropping some. Counted here are around 130,000 clones, roughly 89% occurring once; the ten biggest clones make up 9.5% to 13%. This clone was seen just once. Germline loops: CDR1 SGHTA, CDR2 FQGTGA. The CDR3 is 14 residues long. Trimming left V 2 bases short and J 1 base short, with 6 bases between. This chain links TRBV7-3 with TRBJ1-3; D uncertain. The specimen sequenced was blood. The receptor was isolated from a man aged 25-45 years in good health. The CDR3 protein is CASSLEGSGNTIYF. The CDR3, as DNA: TGTGCCAGCAGCTTAGAGGGATCTGGAAACACCATATATTTT.